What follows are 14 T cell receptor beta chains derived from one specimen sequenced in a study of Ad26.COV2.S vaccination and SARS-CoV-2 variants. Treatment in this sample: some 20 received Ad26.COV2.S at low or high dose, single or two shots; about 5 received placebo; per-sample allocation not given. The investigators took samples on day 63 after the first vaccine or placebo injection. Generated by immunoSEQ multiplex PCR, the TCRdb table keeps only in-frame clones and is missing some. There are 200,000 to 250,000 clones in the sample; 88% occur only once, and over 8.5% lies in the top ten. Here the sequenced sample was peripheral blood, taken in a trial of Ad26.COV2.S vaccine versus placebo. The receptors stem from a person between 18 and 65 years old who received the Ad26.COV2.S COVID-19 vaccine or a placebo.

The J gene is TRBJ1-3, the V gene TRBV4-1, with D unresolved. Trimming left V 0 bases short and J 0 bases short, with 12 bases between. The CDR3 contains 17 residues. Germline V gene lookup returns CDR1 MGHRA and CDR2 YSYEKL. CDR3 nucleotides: TGCGCCAGCAGCCAAGATTTGGGTTGGGGCTCTGGAAACACCATATATTTT. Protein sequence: CASSQDLGWGSGNTIYF.

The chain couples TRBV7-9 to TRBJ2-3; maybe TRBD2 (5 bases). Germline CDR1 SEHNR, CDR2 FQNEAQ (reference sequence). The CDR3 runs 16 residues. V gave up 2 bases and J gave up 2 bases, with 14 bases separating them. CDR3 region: CASSLTSGRVTDTQYF. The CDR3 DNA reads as TGTGCCAGCAGCTTAACTAGTGGGAGAGTCACAGATACGCAGTATTTT.

The CDR3, as DNA: TGTGCCAGCAGCTTGTCCAGGGTGGGCACCGGGGAGCTGTTTTTT. Translation gives CASSLSRVGTGELFF. The chain couples TRBV11-3 to TRBJ2-2, with D perhaps TRBD1 (5 bases). Per germline, CDR1 SGHNT and CDR2 YENEEA. The CDR3 is 15 amino acids. V dropped 3 bases and J dropped 4 bases, with 12 bases sitting between them.

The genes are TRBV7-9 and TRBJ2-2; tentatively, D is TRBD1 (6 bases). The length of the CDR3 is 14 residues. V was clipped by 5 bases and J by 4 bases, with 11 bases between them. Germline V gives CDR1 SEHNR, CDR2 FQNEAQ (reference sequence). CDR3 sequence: CASSGAGVTGELFF. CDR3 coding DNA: TGTGCCAGCAGCGGGGCAGGGGTCACCGGGGAGCTGTTTTTT.

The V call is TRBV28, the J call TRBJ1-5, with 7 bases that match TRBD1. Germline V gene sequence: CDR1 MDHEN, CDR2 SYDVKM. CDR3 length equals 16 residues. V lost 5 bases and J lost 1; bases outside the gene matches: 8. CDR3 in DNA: TGTGCCAGCAGTCCCGTGACAGGGTTAAGCAATCAGCCCCAGCATTTT. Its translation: CASSPVTGLSNQPQHF.

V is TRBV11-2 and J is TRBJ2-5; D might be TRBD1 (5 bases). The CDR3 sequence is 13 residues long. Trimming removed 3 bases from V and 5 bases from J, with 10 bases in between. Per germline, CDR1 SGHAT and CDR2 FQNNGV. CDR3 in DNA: TGTGCCAGCAGCTTCGAAGGGGCCGAGACCCAGTACTTC. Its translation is CASSFEGAETQYF. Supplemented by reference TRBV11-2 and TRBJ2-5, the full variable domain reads EAGVAQSPRYKIIEKRQSVAFWCNPISGHATLYWYQQILGQGPKLLIQFQNNGVVDDSQLPKDRFSAERLKGVDSTLKIQPAKLEDSAVYLCASSFEGAETQYFGPGTRLLVL.

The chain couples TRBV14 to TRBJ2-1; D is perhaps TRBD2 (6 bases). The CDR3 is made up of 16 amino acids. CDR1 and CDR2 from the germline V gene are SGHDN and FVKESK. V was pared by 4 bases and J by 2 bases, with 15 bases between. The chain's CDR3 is CASSPGKWGAYNEQFF. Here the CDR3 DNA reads TGTGCCAGCAGCCCGGGCAAGTGGGGGGCCTACAATGAGCAGTTCTTC. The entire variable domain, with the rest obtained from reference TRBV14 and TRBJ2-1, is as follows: EAGVTQFPSHSVIEKGQTVTLRCDPISGHDNLYWYRRVMGKEIKFLLHFVKESKQDESGMPNNRFLAERTGGTYSTLKVQPAELEDSGVYFCASSPGKWGAYNEQFFGPGTRLTVL.

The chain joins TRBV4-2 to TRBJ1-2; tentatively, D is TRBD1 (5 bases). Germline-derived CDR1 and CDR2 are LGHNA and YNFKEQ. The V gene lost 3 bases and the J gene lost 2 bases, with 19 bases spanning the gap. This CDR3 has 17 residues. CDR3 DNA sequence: TGTGCCAGCAGCCAGGATATCGGATGGGACCTCAACTATGGCTACACCTTC. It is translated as CASSQDIGWDLNYGYTF.

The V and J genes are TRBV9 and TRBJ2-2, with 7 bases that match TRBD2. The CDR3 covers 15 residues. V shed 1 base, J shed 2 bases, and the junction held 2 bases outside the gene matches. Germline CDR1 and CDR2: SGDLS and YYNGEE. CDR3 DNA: TGTGCCAGCAGCGTACGGGGGGACAACACCGGGGAGCTGTTTTTT. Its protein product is CASSVRGDNTGELFF.

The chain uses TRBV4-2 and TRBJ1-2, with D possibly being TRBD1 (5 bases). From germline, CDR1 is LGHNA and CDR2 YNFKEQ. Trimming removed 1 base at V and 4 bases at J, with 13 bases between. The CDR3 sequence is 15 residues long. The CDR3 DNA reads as TGTGCCAGCAGCCAAGTCGGGGCAGGAAGCTATGGCTACACCTTC. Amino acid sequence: CASSQVGAGSYGYTF.

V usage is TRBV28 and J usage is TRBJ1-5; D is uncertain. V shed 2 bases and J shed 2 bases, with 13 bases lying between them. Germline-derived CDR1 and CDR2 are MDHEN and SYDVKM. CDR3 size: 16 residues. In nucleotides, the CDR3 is TGTGCCAGCAGTTTACCCTGGGGAAGCGGCAATCAGCCCCAGCATTTT. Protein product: CASSLPWGSGNQPQHF.

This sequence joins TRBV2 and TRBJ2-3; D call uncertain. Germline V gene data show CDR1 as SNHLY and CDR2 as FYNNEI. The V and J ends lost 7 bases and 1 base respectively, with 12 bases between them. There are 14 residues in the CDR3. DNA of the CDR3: TGTGCCAGCACAGTCGACTCACGCACAGATACGCAGTATTTT. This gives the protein CASTVDSRTDTQYF.

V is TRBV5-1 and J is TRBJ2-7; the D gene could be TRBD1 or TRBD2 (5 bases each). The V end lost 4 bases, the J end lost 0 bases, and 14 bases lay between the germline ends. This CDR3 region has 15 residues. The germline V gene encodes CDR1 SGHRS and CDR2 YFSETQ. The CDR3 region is CASSEGTARSYEQYF. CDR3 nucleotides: TGCGCCAGCAGCGAGGGGACCGCCCGCTCCTACGAGCAGTACTTC. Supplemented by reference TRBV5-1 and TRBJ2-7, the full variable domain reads KAGVTQTPRYLIKTRGQQVTLSCSPISGHRSVSWYQQTPGQGLQFLFEYFSETQRNKGNFPGRFSGRQFSNSRSEMNVSTLELGDSALYLCASSEGTARSYEQYFGPGTRLTVT.

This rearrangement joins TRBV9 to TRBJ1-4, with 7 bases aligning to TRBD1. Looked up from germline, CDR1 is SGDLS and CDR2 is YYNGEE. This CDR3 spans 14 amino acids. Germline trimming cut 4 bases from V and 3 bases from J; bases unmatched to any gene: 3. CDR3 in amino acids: CASSLGQPNEKLFF. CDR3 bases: TGTGCCAGCAGCCTGGGACAGCCTAATGAAAAACTGTTTTTT.